The 30 T cell receptor beta chains below come from one sample, sequenced in a study of CD8 T cells in ankylosing spondylitis. What these receptors recognize is not known. TCRdb re-called the 5' RACE reads with MiXCR, one entry per CDR3 protein. Of 330,000 or so distinct CDR3 sequences in the sample, 8% are singletons; the top ten hold about 15%. Findings and limits, study-wide: Characteristic, it appeared, of ankylosing spondylitis blood was a TCR beta motif of eight or nine highly homologous variants.

Sequencing was done on a sample of blood, either unsorted or a sorted T cell fraction (not recorded which). These TCRs come from a male donor with ankylosing spondylitis.

This chain links TRBV6-2 or TRBV6-3 with TRBJ2-7; D unclear. Per the germline V gene, CDR1 is MNHEY and CDR2 is SVGEGT. This CDR3 is built from 13 residues. Trimming stripped 10 bases from V and 2 bases from J, with 15 bases between. CDR3 region: CAIQGNGPYEQYF. CDR3 nucleotides: TGTGCCATCCAAGGGAATGGACCCTACGAGCAGTACTTC.

The rearrangement joins TRBV4-1 to TRBJ2-2; D is possibly TRBD1 or TRBD2 (5 bases each). The CDR3 runs to 17 residues. With 8 bases removed from V and 3 bases from J, the gap between germline ends came to 22 bases. CDR1 and CDR2 from the germline V gene are MGHRA and YSYEKL. CDR3 protein: CASGPARGAGHTGELFF. The CDR3 DNA follows: TGCGCCAGCGGCCCGGCGAGGGGCGCAGGGCACACCGGGGAGCTGTTTTTT.

The chain carries TRBV12-3 or TRBV12-4 and TRBJ1-1, with D uncertain. The V end lost 6 bases, the J end lost 1 base, and 12 bases lay between the germline ends. The CDR3 extends over 14 amino acids. CDR3 sequence (DNA): TGTGCCAGCAGCCTCAGGATTTGGAACACTGAAGCTTTCTTT. This codes for CASSLRIWNTEAFF.

The J gene is TRBJ2-5, the V gene TRBV30, with D hard to call. The CDR3 is made up of 11 amino acids. The V and J ends lost 0 bases and 5 bases respectively, with 4 bases between them. Looked up from germline, CDR1 is GTSNPN and CDR2 is SVGIG (reference sequence). The CDR3 DNA sequence: TGTGCCTGGAGTGTTATGGAGACCCAGTACTTC. Its protein product is CAWSVMETQYF.

This clonotype turned up a few times. This rearrangement joins TRBV20-1 to TRBJ2-5; TRBD2 aligns across 14 bases. The V segment lost 5 bases and the J segment 4 bases; nucleotides outside the gene matches: 9. CDR1 and CDR2 (germline): DFQATT, SNEGSKA (reference sequence). There are 16 residues in the CDR3. CDR3 sequence (DNA): TGCAGTGCTCCTGGGACTAGCGGGAGTCCGGGAGAGACCCAGTACTTC. Translating gives CSAPGTSGSPGETQYF.

This clonotype came up a few times. The chain is built from TRBV6-5 and TRBJ2-1; TRBD2 matches at 16 bases. Germline loops: CDR1 MNHEY, CDR2 SVGAGI. Losses at the gene ends were 2 bases for V and 7 bases for J; bases not matched to a gene: 8. The CDR3 sequence is 18 residues long. The chain's CDR3 is CASSYQGLAGGPANEQFF. The CDR3 nucleotides read TGTGCCAGCAGTTACCAGGGACTAGCGGGAGGGCCCGCGAATGAGCAGTTCTTC.

This clonotype was observed a few times. The gene calls are TRBV12-3 or TRBV12-4 and TRBJ1-2; D may be TRBD1 (5 bases). V gave up 6 bases and J gave up 4 bases, with 15 bases separating them. This CDR3 region has 14 residues. For the CDR3, the DNA is TGTGCCAGCAGGGCGTGGGGGACCGGCTATGGCTACACCTTC. It specifies CASRAWGTGYGYTF.

The rearrangement links TRBV7-9 to TRBJ2-7; D is unclear. V dropped 4 bases and J dropped 2 bases, with 15 bases sitting between them. This CDR3 is built from 15 residues. Germline V CDR1 and CDR2: SEHNR, FQNEAQ (reference sequence). The CDR3 sequence: CASSSAEAATYEQYF. DNA for the CDR3: TGTGCCAGCAGCTCCGCAGAAGCCGCCACCTACGAGCAGTACTTC.

V is TRBV12-5 and J is TRBJ2-3, with TRBD1 matching over 8 bases. This CDR3 has 13 amino acids. The V gene's germline CDR1 is LGHNT and CDR2 FRNRAP. Trimming took 8 bases from V and 2 from J; bases not matched to a gene: 3. The CDR3 DNA is TGTGCTAGTTACAGGGGGGCCACAGATACGCAGTATTTT. Protein: CASYRGATDTQYF.

This clonotype appeared many times. The chain uses TRBV5-1 and TRBJ2-3; D may be TRBD2 (5 bases). Per germline, CDR1 SGHRS and CDR2 YFSETQ. The V and J ends lost 10 bases and 2 bases respectively, with 17 bases between them. The CDR3 runs to 14 residues. The chain's CDR3 is CARTSEVDTDTQYF. The DNA of the CDR3 is TGCGCCCGAACCTCGGAGGTGGACACAGATACGCAGTATTTT.

This clonotype was counted at least ten times. This sequence joins TRBV7-3 and TRBJ2-7, with D maybe TRBD1 (6 bases). This CDR3 spans 13 amino acids. The V end was cut by 1 base, the J end by 6 bases, with 10 bases between. Per the germline V gene, CDR1 is SGHTA and CDR2 is FQGTGA. The CDR3: CASSLREGGEQYF. The CDR3 nucleotides are TGTGCCAGCAGCTTAAGGGAAGGGGGCGAGCAGTACTTC.

V is TRBV27 and J is TRBJ2-1, with D perhaps matching TRBD2 (6 bases). The CDR3 loop spans 13 amino acids. V shed 3 bases and J shed 10 bases, with 13 bases lying between them. From germline, CDR1 is MNHEY and CDR2 SMNVEV (reference sequence). The DNA for the CDR3 is TGTGCCAGCAGTTTCAACGGTCGGGGGGAGCAGTTCTTC. Its protein is CASSFNGRGEQFF.

This clonotype was detected a few times. The rearrangement joins TRBV9 to TRBJ2-7; D is possibly TRBD1 (5 bases). The CDR3 contains 13 residues. Germline V gene sequence: CDR1 SGDLS, CDR2 YYNGEE. V lost 0 bases, J lost 5 bases, and 9 bases lay in between. CDR3 DNA: TGTGCCAGCAGCGTAGCAGGGAAGAACGAGCAGTACTTC. This gives the protein CASSVAGKNEQYF.

The chain uses TRBV6-5 and TRBJ2-7; 9 bases map to TRBD1. This CDR3 is built from 17 residues. V lost 4 bases to trimming and J lost 7 bases; unmatched junction nucleotides: 17. The germline gives CDR1 MNHEY, CDR2 SVGAGI. This chain's CDR3 is CASSSSISGTGFREQYF. CDR3 in DNA: TGTGCCAGCAGTTCCTCAATATCCGGGACAGGGTTCCGGGAGCAGTACTTC.

This clonotype was observed many times. A read error is possible here, since a much larger clone lies one base away. The chain carries TRBV5-6 and TRBJ1-1; D perhaps matches TRBD1 (6 bases). V lost 3 bases to trimming and J lost 1 base, with 7 bases between them. This CDR3 contains 13 residues. Germline V gene lookup returns CDR1 SGHDT and CDR2 YYEEEE. CDR3 DNA: TGTGCCAGCAGCTGGGGACAGAACACTGAAGCTTTCTTT. This sequence encodes CASSWGQNTEAFF.

This clonotype has only a few counts. V and J are TRBV20-1 and TRBJ1-2; 8 positions match TRBD1. Trimming took 0 bases from V and 4 from J; bases not matched to a gene: 4. Germline values: CDR1 DFQATT, CDR2 SNEGSKA (reference sequence). The length of the CDR3 is 14 residues. This CDR3 reads CSARDQGTGYGYTF. The CDR3 coding sequence is TGCAGTGCTAGAGATCAGGGGACAGGCTATGGCTACACCTTC.

In this sample, this clonotype turned up a few times. V gene TRBV20-1 combines with J gene TRBJ2-7; 11 bases map to TRBD2. The CDR3 runs to 14 residues. Germline values: CDR1 DFQATT, CDR2 SNEGSKA (reference sequence). The ends lost 4 bases at V and 4 bases at J; junction bases unmatched: 6. The CDR3 DNA follows: TGCAGTGCTACGCCGGGACTAGCGGAATACGAGCAGTACTTC. Residues: CSATPGLAEYEQYF.

The chain is built from TRBV5-1 and TRBJ2-3; D might be TRBD2 (6 bases). Germline V gives CDR1 SGHRS, CDR2 YFSETQ. V shed 2 bases and J shed 5 bases, with 12 bases lying between them. This CDR3 comprises 14 residues. CDR3 nucleotide sequence: TGCGCCAGCAGCTTCTCGACTAGAGAAGATACGCAGTATTTT. Translated, it gives CASSFSTREDTQYF.

This clonotype was detected many times. The chain carries TRBV29-1 and TRBJ2-5; D not certain. CDR1 and CDR2 (germline): SQVTM, ANQGSEA. The length of the CDR3 is 11 residues. With 4 bases removed from V and 5 bases from J, the gap between germline ends came to 8 bases. CDR3 in DNA: TGCAGCGTTGCTAATGGGGAGACCCAGTACTTC. Its translation is CSVANGETQYF. Looking up the rest from reference TRBV29-1 and TRBJ2-5 gives the full variable domain: SAVISQKPSRDICQRGTSLTIQCQVDSQVTMMFWYRQQPGQSLTLIATANQGSEATYESGFVIDKFPISRPNLTFSTLTVSNMSPEDSSIYLCSVANGETQYFGPGTRLLVL.

This clonotype has just a few counts. The chain is built from TRBV3-1 and TRBJ1-1; TRBD1 might be the D (5 bases). This CDR3 has 17 amino acids. Germline assignment: CDR1 LGHDT and CDR2 YNNKEL (reference sequence). The ends were cut back, 4 bases at V and 3 bases at J, with 21 bases in the middle. The CDR3 nucleotides read TGTGCCAGCAGCCCTACCTGTTGGGACGAGAGGGACACTGAAGCTTTCTTT. It codes for CASSPTCWDERDTEAFF.

The V gene is TRBV12-3 or TRBV12-4, the J gene TRBJ1-1, with a tentative D call TRBD1 (5 bases). V lost 7 bases and J lost 1, with 10 bases in between. This CDR3 has 13 residues. CDR3 coding DNA: TGTGCCAGCACTCCTACAGGGAACACTGAAGCTTTCTTT. This codes for CASTPTGNTEAFF.

A few counts support this clonotype. Relative to the germline gene, one junction end is altered; a read error may explain this. V and J are TRBV7-2 and TRBJ2-7; maybe TRBD1 (6 bases). The CDR3 spans 14 residues. Germline lookup yields CDR1 SGHTA and CDR2 FQGNSA. The CDR3 sequence is CASSLARGHYEQYF. DNA of the CDR3: TGTGCCAGCAGCCTAGCTCGGGGACACTACGAGCAGTACTTC.

In this sample, this clonotype turned up a few times. V gene TRBV19 combines with J gene TRBJ1-5, with D uncertain. Per germline, CDR1 LNHDA and CDR2 SQIVND (reference sequence). The CDR3 is 14 residues long. V was clipped by 3 bases and J by 3 bases, with 9 bases between them. CDR3 DNA sequence: TGTGCCAGTAGTATGATCGATTTCAATCAGCCCCAGCATTTT. It specifies CASSMIDFNQPQHF.

The V call is TRBV5-1, the J call TRBJ2-1, with 7 bases aligning to TRBD2. V lost 3 bases and J lost 7; bases outside the gene matches: 13. This CDR3 is 16 amino acids long. Germline lookup yields CDR1 SGHRS and CDR2 YFSETQ. This CDR3 is CASSWASGERGNEQFF. The CDR3 DNA follows: TGCGCCAGCAGCTGGGCTAGCGGCGAAAGAGGTAATGAGCAGTTCTTC.

Many counts were recorded for this clonotype. The V gene is TRBV7-8, the J gene TRBJ2-7, with a tentative D call TRBD2 (6 bases). Trimming stripped 5 bases from V and 3 bases from J, with 11 bases between. CDR3 length equals 13 residues. Looked up from germline, CDR1 is SGHVS and CDR2 is FQNEAQ. CDR3 protein: CASSAGRSYEQYF. Written as DNA, the CDR3 is TGTGCCAGCAGCGCCGGGAGAAGCTACGAGCAGTACTTC. Using reference TRBV7-8 and TRBJ2-7 for the parts outside the CDR3, the full variable domain is GAGVSQSPRYKVAKRGQDVALRCDPISGHVSLFWYQQALGQGPEFLTYFQNEAQLDKSGLPSDRFFAERPEGSVSTLKIQRTQQEDSAVYLCASSAGRSYEQYFGPGTRLTVT.

This clonotype came up a few times. This sequence joins TRBV27 and TRBJ2-7, with 7 bases lining up with TRBD2. Germline V gives CDR1 MNHEY, CDR2 SMNVEV (reference sequence). J lost 0 bases, V lost 3 bases, and 14 bases had no gene match. The CDR3 totals 18 residues. CDR3 in DNA: TGTGCCAGCAGTTTTCTTCCTAGCGGAACGTCTAGCTCCTACGAGCAGTACTTC. It codes for CASSFLPSGTSSSYEQYF.

This clonotype has a count of ten or more. The V and J genes are TRBV7-7 and TRBJ2-1; TRBD2 matches at 14 bases. This CDR3 comprises 16 residues. Germline loops: CDR1 SSHAT, CDR2 FNYEAQ (reference sequence). The V gene end was trimmed by 4 bases and the J gene end by 8 bases; junction bases not matched to a gene: 7. This CDR3 reads CASSSGLAGVGYEQFF. The CDR3 nucleotides are TGTGCCAGCAGCTCGGGACTAGCGGGAGTGGGCTATGAGCAGTTCTTC.

A few counts support this clonotype. The rearrangement links TRBV6-5 to TRBJ1-6; TRBD1 matches at 8 bases. The CDR3 is 13 amino acids. CDR1 is MNHEY, CDR2 SVGAGI, per germline. V trimming: 4 bases; J trimming: 11 bases; junction bases outside the gene matches: 4. CDR3 loop: CASSSSGGAPLHF. CDR3 sequence (DNA): TGTGCCAGCAGTTCATCAGGGGGCGCACCCCTCCACTTT.

This clonotype was seen a handful of times. V and J are TRBV4-2 and TRBJ2-1, with D tentatively TRBD1 (5 bases). Germline CDR1 and CDR2: LGHNA and YNFKEQ. The CDR3 covers 15 residues. Trimming removed 1 base from V and 8 bases from J, with 15 bases in between. CDR3 DNA sequence: TGTGCCAGCAGCCAAGCAGGGTTATCCCCGGATGAGCAGTTCTTC. This translates into CASSQAGLSPDEQFF.

The chain employs TRBV9 and TRBJ2-5; possible D gene TRBD2, 6 bases. The CDR3 is 16 amino acids. The germline gives CDR1 SGDLS, CDR2 YYNGEE. V was trimmed by 0 bases and J by 0 bases, leaving 12 bases between them. CDR3: CASSVGTTKNQETQYF. Written as DNA, the CDR3 is TGTGCCAGCAGCGTAGGGACTACTAAGAACCAAGAGACCCAGTACTTC. Together with reference TRBV9 and TRBJ2-5, the CDR3 gives the full variable domain: DSGVTQTPKHLITATGQRVTLRCSPRSGDLSVYWYQQSLDQGLQFLIQYYNGEERAKGNILERFSAQQFPDLHSELNLSSLELGDSALYFCASSVGTTKNQETQYFGPGTRLLVL.